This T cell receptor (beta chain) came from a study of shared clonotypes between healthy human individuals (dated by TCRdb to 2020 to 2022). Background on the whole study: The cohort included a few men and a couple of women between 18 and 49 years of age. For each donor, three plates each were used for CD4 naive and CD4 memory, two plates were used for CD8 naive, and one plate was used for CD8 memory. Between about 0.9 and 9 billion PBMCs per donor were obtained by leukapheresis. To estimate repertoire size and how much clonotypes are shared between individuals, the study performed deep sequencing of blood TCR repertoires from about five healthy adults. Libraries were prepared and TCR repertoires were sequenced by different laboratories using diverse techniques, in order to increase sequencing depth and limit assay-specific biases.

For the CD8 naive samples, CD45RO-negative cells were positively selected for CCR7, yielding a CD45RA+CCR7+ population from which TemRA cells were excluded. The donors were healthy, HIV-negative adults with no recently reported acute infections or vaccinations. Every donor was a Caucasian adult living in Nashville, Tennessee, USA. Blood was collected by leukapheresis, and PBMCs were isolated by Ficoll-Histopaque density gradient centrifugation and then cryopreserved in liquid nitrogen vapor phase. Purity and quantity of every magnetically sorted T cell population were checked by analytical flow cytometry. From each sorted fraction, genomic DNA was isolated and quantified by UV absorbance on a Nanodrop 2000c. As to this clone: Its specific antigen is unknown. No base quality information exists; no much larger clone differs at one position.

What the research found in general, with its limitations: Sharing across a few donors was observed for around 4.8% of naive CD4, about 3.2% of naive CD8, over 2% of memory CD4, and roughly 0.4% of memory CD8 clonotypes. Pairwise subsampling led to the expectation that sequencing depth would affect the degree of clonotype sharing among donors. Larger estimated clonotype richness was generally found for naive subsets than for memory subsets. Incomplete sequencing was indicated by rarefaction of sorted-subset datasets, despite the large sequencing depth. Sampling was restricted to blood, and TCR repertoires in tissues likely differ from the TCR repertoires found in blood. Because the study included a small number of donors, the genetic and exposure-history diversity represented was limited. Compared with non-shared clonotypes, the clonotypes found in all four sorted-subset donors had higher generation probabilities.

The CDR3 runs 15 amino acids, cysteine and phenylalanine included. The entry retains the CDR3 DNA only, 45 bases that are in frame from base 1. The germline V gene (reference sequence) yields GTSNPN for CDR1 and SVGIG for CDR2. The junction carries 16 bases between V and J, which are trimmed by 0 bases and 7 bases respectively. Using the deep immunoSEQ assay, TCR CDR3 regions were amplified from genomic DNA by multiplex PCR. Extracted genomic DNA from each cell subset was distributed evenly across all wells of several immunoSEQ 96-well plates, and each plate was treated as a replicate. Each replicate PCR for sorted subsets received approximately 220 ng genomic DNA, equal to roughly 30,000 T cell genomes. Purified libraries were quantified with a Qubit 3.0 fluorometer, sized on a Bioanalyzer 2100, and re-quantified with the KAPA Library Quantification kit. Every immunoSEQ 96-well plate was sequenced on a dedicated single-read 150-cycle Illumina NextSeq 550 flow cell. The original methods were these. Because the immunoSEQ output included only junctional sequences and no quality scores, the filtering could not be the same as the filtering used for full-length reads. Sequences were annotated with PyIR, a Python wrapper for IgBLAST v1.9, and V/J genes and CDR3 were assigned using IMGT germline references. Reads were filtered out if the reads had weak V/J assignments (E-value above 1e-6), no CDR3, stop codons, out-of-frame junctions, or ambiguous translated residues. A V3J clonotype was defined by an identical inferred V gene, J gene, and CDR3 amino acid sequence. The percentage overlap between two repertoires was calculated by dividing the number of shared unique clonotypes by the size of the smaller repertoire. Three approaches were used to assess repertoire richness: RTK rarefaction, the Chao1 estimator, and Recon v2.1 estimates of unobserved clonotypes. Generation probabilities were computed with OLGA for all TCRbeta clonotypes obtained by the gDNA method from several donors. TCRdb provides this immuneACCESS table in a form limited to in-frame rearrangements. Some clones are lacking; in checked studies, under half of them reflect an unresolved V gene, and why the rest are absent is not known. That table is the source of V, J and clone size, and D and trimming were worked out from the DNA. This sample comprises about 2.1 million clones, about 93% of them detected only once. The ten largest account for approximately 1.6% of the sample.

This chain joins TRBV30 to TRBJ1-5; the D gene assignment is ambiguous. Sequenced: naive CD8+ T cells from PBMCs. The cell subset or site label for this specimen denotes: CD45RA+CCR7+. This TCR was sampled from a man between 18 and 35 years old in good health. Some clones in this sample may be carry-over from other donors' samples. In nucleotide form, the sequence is TGTGCCTGGAGTGTACCCAGCCGGGGAGACCAGCCCCAGCATTTT. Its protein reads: CAWSVPSRGDQPQHF.